This T cell receptor beta chain derives from a study of molecular identifiers for immune sequencing clone quantification. Whole-study findings and limits: Spiked Jurkat TCR RNA from one cell was reportedly detectable among fewer than 1.3 million naive cells.

In its sample, this clonotype was seen many times. Its specificity is unknown. Between about 18,000 and 1,000,000 sorted cells, with 10%, 30% or 50% RNA, yielded naive CD8 libraries. TCRdb re-called the PCR reads with MiXCR, one entry per CDR3 protein. The sample holds about 320,000 distinct CDR3 sequences; 24% are singletons and the top ten take 0.65% to 0.75%. From germline, CDR1 is LGHNA and CDR2 YNFKEQ. Trimming cost V 4 bases and J 2 bases, with 15 bases left between them. CDR3 size: 16 residues. The chain is built from TRBV4-2 and TRBJ2-1; possible D gene TRBD2, 6 bases. The source is a human donor in good health. Some libraries in this study had Jurkat cell RNA spiked in. Sequencing used naive CD8+ T cells from blood, with Jurkat cell RNA spiked in. The subset is: FACS-sorted CD8+CD4-CCR7+CD45RA+ naive T cells. The CDR3 DNA reads as TGTGCCAGCAGCCCCCTTGTCGGGAGTACCTACAATGAGCAGTTCTTC. It yields the protein CASSPLVGSTYNEQFF.